Below are 26 T cell receptor beta chains sequenced from a single sample in a study of metastatic and nonmetastatic thyroid tumors. Patients were all untreated before their thyroid surgery. MiXCR reprocessed the PCR reads for TCRdb. The sample comprises 55,000 to 75,000 clones, less than 20% of which are singletons, and roughly 13% rests with the top ten. Sample: blood. These receptors came from a female donor with papillary thyroid cancer or a benign thyroid nodule (not recorded which). Some clones in this sample may be carry-over from other donors' samples.

With regard to this clone: A clone one base away is much larger, so this may be a read error. Additional DNA sequences in this sample encode the identical CDR3. The rearrangement uses TRBV14 and TRBJ2-3; perhaps TRBD1 as D (6 bases). The CDR3 spans 16 residues. With 3 bases removed from V and 1 base from J, the gap between germline ends came to 14 bases. Germline V gene sequence: CDR1 SGHDN, CDR2 FVKESK. CDR3 in DNA: TGTGCCAGCAGCCACCTAGCTGAGGGGGGCACAGATACGCAGTATTTT. Its translation is CASSHLAEGGTDTQYF.

This clone showed up many times. The chain uses TRBV18 and TRBJ1-2; D ambiguous. The germline V and J ends were trimmed by 2 bases and 1 base, with 8 bases remaining between them. The CDR3 is 14 amino acids. Germline CDR1 reads KGHSH; CDR2 reads LQKENI. The CDR3 DNA sequence: TGTGCCAGCTCACCAGGCAGGATTAACTATGGCTACACCTTC. Translation gives CASSPGRINYGYTF. The full variable domain, completed using reference TRBV18 and TRBJ1-2, is NAGVMQNPRHLVRRRGQEARLRCSPMKGHSHVYWYRQLPEEGLKFMVYLQKENIIDESGMPKERFSAEFPKEGPSILRIQQVVRGDSAAYFCASSPGRINYGYTFGSGTRLTVV.

Comment on this clone: This sequence may be a read error, since a much larger clone differs from it by one base. This chain connects TRBV20-1 to TRBJ1-1; D gene unclear. There are 12 residues in the CDR3. The germline V gene has CDR1 DFQATT and CDR2 SNEGSKA (reference sequence). The V gene lost 4 bases and the J gene lost 6 bases, with 12 bases spanning the gap. CDR3 residues: CSAIGPAAEAFF. DNA for the CDR3: TGCAGTGCTATAGGCCCGGCCGCTGAAGCTTTCTTT.

This clone has ten or more counts. This chain uses TRBV20-1 with TRBJ2-5; D is ambiguous. Germline V lookup: CDR1 DFQATT, CDR2 SNEGSKA (reference sequence). V dropped 5 bases and J dropped 2 bases, with 6 bases sitting between them. The CDR3 runs to 11 residues. The chain's CDR3 is CSALAQETQYF. CDR3 nucleotides: TGCAGTGCTCTGGCACAAGAGACCCAGTACTTC.

This clone was observed at least ten times. This sequence joins TRBV3-1 and TRBJ2-7; D is unresolved. V shed 4 bases and J shed 2 bases, with 9 bases lying between them. This CDR3 has 13 amino acids. The germline CDR1 and CDR2 sequences are LGHDT and YNNKEL (reference sequence). CDR3 in DNA: TGTGCCAGCAGCCGGTACAGCACCTACGAGCAGTACTTC. Amino acid sequence: CASSRYSTYEQYF.

This clone was found many times. The chain joins TRBV24-1 to TRBJ2-1, with D hard to call. Trimming shortened V by 4 bases and J by 4 bases, and 4 bases separated the two germline ends. The CDR3 length is 12 residues. Germline V CDR1 and CDR2: KGHDR, SFDVKD. DNA of the CDR3: TGTGCCACCAGTGACATTTACAATGAGCAGTTCTTC. Translating it yields CATSDIYNEQFF.

This clone has more than one count but fewer than ten. V and J are TRBV6-4 and TRBJ2-1, with 11 positions matching TRBD1. Germline V gives CDR1 MRHNA, CDR2 SNTAGT. This CDR3 spans 15 amino acids. Trimming took 6 bases from V and 5 from J; bases not matched to a gene: 6. The CDR3 protein is CASSAGTGGDNEQFF. Written as DNA, the CDR3 is TGTGCCAGCAGCGCCGGGACAGGGGGGGACAATGAGCAGTTCTTC.

The rearrangement links TRBV6-1 to TRBJ2-7; 8 bases agree with TRBD1. V lost 8 bases to trimming and J lost 2 bases; unmatched junction nucleotides: 5. The CDR3 sequence is 13 residues long. Looked up from germline, CDR1 is MNHNS and CDR2 is SASEGT. CDR3 coding DNA: TGTGCCAGCCCCGGGACAGGTACCTACGAGCAGTACTTC. Encoded protein: CASPGTGTYEQYF.

Regarding this clone: Sequence at one end of the junction differs from germline and may be a read error. The gene calls are TRBV20-1 and TRBJ2-2; maybe TRBD1 (7 bases). The germline CDR1 and CDR2 sequences are DFQATT and SNEGSKA (reference sequence). CDR3 length equals 16 residues. The CDR3 region is CSARDRRGRNTWELFF. In DNA, the CDR3 is TGCAGTGCTAGAGATAGGAGGGGGCGGAACACCTGGGAGCTGTTTTTT.

Remarks on this clone: The junction and the germline gene differ at one end; a read error may be behind it. This chain uses TRBV27 with TRBJ2-2; the D is unclear. CDR3 size: 15 residues. Germline assignment: CDR1 MNHEY and CDR2 SMNVEV (reference sequence). For the CDR3, the DNA is TGTGCCAGCAGTCGGTGCGGTTCGAACACCGGCGAGCTGTTTTTT. Translation gives CASSRCGSNTGELFF.

There are many counts of this clone. This sequence joins TRBV18 and TRBJ2-2; D unresolved. The V gene lost 5 bases and the J gene lost 6 bases, with 10 bases spanning the gap. Germline V CDR1 and CDR2: KGHSH, LQKENI. This CDR3 has 13 residues. The CDR3 is CASSSELAGELFF. In DNA, the CDR3 is TGTGCCAGCTCATCGGAGCTGGCCGGGGAGCTGTTTTTT.

This clone has ten or more counts. The V and J genes are TRBV20-1 and TRBJ2-2; tentatively, D is TRBD2 (5 bases). Germline loops: CDR1 DFQATT, CDR2 SNEGSKA (reference sequence). The germline V and J ends were trimmed by 0 bases and 1 base, with 9 bases remaining between them. The CDR3 covers 15 residues. CDR3 residues: CSARDLSGNTGELFF. The CDR3 DNA reads TGCAGTGCTAGAGATCTGAGCGGGAACACCGGGGAGCTGTTTTTT.

V usage is TRBV6-4 and J usage is TRBJ2-3, with 13 positions matching TRBD2. The V segment lost 6 bases and the J segment 0 bases; nucleotides outside the gene matches: 9. The CDR3 has 18 residues. The germline V gene encodes CDR1 MRHNA and CDR2 SNTAGT. The CDR3 bases are TGTGCCAGCAGGTCCGGGACTAGCGGGATGAGGAGCACAGATACGCAGTATTTT. This gives the protein CASRSGTSGMRSTDTQYF.

V gene TRBV28 combines with J gene TRBJ2-7, with 9 positions matching TRBD1. Germline CDR1 is MDHEN and CDR2 is SYDVKM. The J segment lost 2 bases and the V segment lost 8 bases, leaving 1 base of the junction unmatched. CDR3 length equals 12 residues. CDR3 sequence (DNA): TGTGCCAGCCGACAGGGGGCCTACGAGCAGTACTTC. Amino acid sequence: CASRQGAYEQYF.

This clone was seen many times. Given a much more abundant clone one base away, this may be a read error. The chain is built from TRBV19 and TRBJ1-5, with D unclear. Per the germline V gene, CDR1 is LNHDA and CDR2 is SQIVND (reference sequence). The length of the CDR3 is 15 residues. V lost 1 base, J lost 0 bases, and 7 bases lay in between. CDR3 DNA: TGTGCCAGTAGTATAGCATACCATAGCAATCAGCCCCAGCATTTT. Translating it yields CASSIAYHSNQPQHF.

This clone was seen at least ten times. This chain connects TRBV19 to TRBJ2-2, with TRBD2 identical over 9 bases. Losses at the gene ends were 7 bases for V and 5 bases for J; bases not matched to a gene: 8. The CDR3 contains 15 residues. In germline, CDR1 is LNHDA, CDR2 SQIVND (reference sequence). This CDR3 reads CASTSGTSWTGELFF. The DNA of the CDR3 is TGTGCCAGTACTTCCGGGACTAGCTGGACCGGGGAGCTGTTTTTT.

The table lists this clone with many counts. This chain connects TRBV5-1 to TRBJ2-3; no clear D gene. CDR1 is SGHRS, CDR2 YFSETQ, per germline. This CDR3 has 12 amino acids. Deletions cut 4 bases from V and 4 bases from J, with 7 bases between. The CDR3 nucleotides read TGCGCCAGCAGCCTATCCGCAGATACGCAGTATTTT. It is translated as CASSLSADTQYF.

This clone was seen repeatedly, ten times or more. V and J are TRBV7-3 and TRBJ1-1; D call uncertain. This CDR3 has 14 amino acids. The V gene's germline CDR1 is SGHTA and CDR2 FQGTGA. The ends were cut back, 2 bases at V and 0 bases at J, with 7 bases in the middle. The CDR3 protein is CASSLGVMNTEAFF. The CDR3 bases are TGTGCCAGCAGCTTAGGTGTCATGAACACTGAAGCTTTCTTT.

This clone was counted ten times or more. The rearrangement links TRBV19 to TRBJ1-6; tentative D call: TRBD1 (5 bases). V was pared by 2 bases and J by 6 bases, with 14 bases between. This CDR3 comprises 16 residues. CDR1 is LNHDA, CDR2 SQIVND, per germline (reference sequence). DNA of the CDR3: TGTGCCAGTAGTATATCGTGGGCAGGGAGTAATTCACCCCTCCACTTT. The encoded protein is CASSISWAGSNSPLHF.

This clone appeared many times. The rearrangement links TRBV4-1 to TRBJ2-1; D may be TRBD2 (5 bases). V dropped 4 bases and J dropped 8 bases, with 21 bases sitting between them. The CDR3 contains 16 residues. The V gene's germline CDR1 is MGHRA and CDR2 YSYEKL. The CDR3 DNA is TGCGCCAGCAGCCCTGGTCCCCTGACTACGGCGGATGAGCAGTTCTTC. Its protein is CASSPGPLTTADEQFF.

There are many counts of this clone. CDR3 amino acids: CATSTVNRGVTSNQPQHF. Written as DNA, the CDR3 is TGTGCCACCAGTACCGTGAACAGGGGTGTTACAAGCAATCAGCCCCAGCATTTT. The V gene is TRBV24-1, the J gene TRBJ1-5, with 7 bases aligning to TRBD1. The V gene's germline CDR1 is KGHDR and CDR2 SFDVKD. J lost 1 base, V lost 6 bases, and 14 bases had no gene match. This CDR3 has 18 residues.

At least ten counts were recorded for this clone. The chain carries TRBV20-1 and TRBJ2-7; a possible D gene is TRBD2 (6 bases). The CDR3 spans 14 residues. V gave up 1 base and J gave up 0 bases, with 10 bases separating them. Germline CDR1 DFQATT, CDR2 SNEGSKA (reference sequence). CDR3 nucleotides: TGCAGTGCTAGAGTTGGGGGGAGCTCCTACGAGCAGTACTTC. It encodes CSARVGGSSYEQYF.

This clone was recorded many times. The chain combines TRBV28 with TRBJ2-7, with a possible D match to TRBD2 (6 bases). CDR1 and CDR2 (germline): MDHEN, SYDVKM. V was shortened by 7 bases and J by 3 bases, with 16 bases between the two germline ends. The CDR3 loop spans 14 amino acids. The CDR3 nucleotides read TGTGCCAGCAAAGAACACGGGACTTACTACGAGCAGTACTTC. Protein sequence: CASKEHGTYYEQYF.

In this sample, this clone turned up many times. J is TRBJ1-2 and V is TRBV19; maybe TRBD1 (6 bases). The CDR3 consists of 13 residues. The germline V gene has CDR1 LNHDA and CDR2 SQIVND (reference sequence). Trimming stripped 2 bases from V and 6 bases from J, with 10 bases between. CDR3 coding DNA: TGTGCCAGTAGTATATGGGGGGCTGATGGCTACACCTTC. It translates to CASSIWGADGYTF.

This clone was counted many times. The chain combines TRBV19 with TRBJ1-2; D is perhaps TRBD1 (5 bases). CDR1 LNHDA and CDR2 SQIVND come from the germline V gene (reference sequence). The CDR3 contains 13 residues. With 0 bases removed from V and 4 bases from J, the gap between germline ends came to 6 bases. The CDR3 loop is CASSIEGAYGYTF. The CDR3 DNA reads TGTGCCAGTAGTATAGAAGGGGCCTATGGCTACACCTTC.

DNA for the CDR3: TGTGCTAGTGGTTTTGGCACTGAAGCTTTCTTT. Its translation is CASGFGTEAFF. The chain joins TRBV12-5 to TRBJ1-1, with unresolved D. Germline V gives CDR1 LGHNT, CDR2 FRNRAP. Trimming stripped 3 bases from V and 4 bases from J, with 3 bases between. The CDR3 consists of 11 residues. Filled out from reference TRBV12-5 and TRBJ1-1, the complete variable domain reads DARVTQTPRHKVTEMGQEVTMRCQPILGHNTVFWYRQTMMQGLELLAYFRNRAPLDDSGMPKDRFSAEMPDATLATLKIQPSEPRDSAVYFCASGFGTEAFFGQGTRLTVV.